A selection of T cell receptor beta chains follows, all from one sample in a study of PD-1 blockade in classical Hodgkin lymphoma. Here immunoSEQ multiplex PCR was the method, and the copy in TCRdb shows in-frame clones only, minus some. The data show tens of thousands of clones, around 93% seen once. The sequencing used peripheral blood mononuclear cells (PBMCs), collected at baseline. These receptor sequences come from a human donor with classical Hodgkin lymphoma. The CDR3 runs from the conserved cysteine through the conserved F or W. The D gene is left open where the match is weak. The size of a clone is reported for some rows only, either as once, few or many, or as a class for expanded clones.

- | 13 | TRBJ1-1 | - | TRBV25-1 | CASSEWEWGEAFF | TGTGCCAGCAGTGAATGGGAATGGGGTGAAGCTTTCTTT
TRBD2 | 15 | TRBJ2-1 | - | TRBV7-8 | CASKGLAGVYNEQFF | TGTGCCAGCAAGGGACTAGCGGGAGTCTACAATGAGCAGTTCTTC
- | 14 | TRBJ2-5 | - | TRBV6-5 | CASRRVEVQETQYF | TGTGCCAGCAGGCGGGTCGAAGTCCAAGAGACCCAGTACTTC
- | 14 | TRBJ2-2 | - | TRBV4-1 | CASSQDGGTGELFF | TGCGCCAGCAGCCAAGATGGGGGCACCGGGGAGCTGTTTTTT
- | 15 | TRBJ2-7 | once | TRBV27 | CASSWLGLTPYEQYF | TGTGCCAGCAGTTGGCTTGGGCTAACCCCCTACGAGCAGTACTTC
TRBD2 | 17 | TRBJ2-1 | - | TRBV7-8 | CASSLVGSGRIENEQFF | TGTGCCAGCAGCTTAGTGGGTAGCGGGAGAATCGAAAATGAGCAGTTCTTC
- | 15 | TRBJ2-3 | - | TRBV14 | CASSQWQGFTDTQYF | TGTGCCAGCAGCCAGTGGCAGGGTTTCACAGATACGCAGTATTTT
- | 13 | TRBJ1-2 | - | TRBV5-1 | CASSLTEEYGYTF | TGCGCCAGCAGCCTCACAGAGGAATATGGCTACACCTTC
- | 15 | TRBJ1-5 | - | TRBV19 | CASSTMTGSNQPQHF | TGTGCCAGTAGTACAATGACAGGAAGCAATCAGCCCCAGCATTTT
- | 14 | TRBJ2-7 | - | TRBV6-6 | CASSYSGRVYEQYF | TGTGCCAGCAGTTACTCCGGCAGGGTCTACGAGCAGTACTTC
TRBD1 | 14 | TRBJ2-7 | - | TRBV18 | CASSKKQGLNEQYF | TGTGCCAGTTCGAAGAAACAGGGGTTGAACGAGCAGTACTTC
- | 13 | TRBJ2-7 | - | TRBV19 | CASSAGHSYEQYF | TGTGCCAGTAGTGCAGGGCATTCCTACGAGCAGTACTTC
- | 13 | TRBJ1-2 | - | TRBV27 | CASSLEGTYGYTF | TGTGCCAGCAGTTTAGAGGGAACCTATGGCTACACCTTC
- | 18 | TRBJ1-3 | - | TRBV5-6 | CASSLAPGVGLSGNTIYF | TGTGCCAGCAGCTTGGCCCCAGGGGTGGGTCTCTCTGGAAACACCATATATTTT
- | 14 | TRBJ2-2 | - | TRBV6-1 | CASRGTVNTGELFF | TGTGCCAGCAGGGGGACGGTTAACACCGGGGAGCTGTTTTTT
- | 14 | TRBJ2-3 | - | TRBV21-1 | CASSYTVMQDTQYF | TGTGCCAGCAGTTATACAGTCATGCAAGATACGCAGTATTTT
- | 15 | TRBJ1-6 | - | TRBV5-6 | CASSLGQAGNSPLHF | TGTGCCAGCAGCTTGGGGCAGGCGGGTAATTCACCCCTCCACTTT
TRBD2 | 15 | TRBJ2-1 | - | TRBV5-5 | CASSGLAPTDNEQFF | TGTGCCAGCAGTGGACTAGCCCCAACTGACAATGAGCAGTTCTTC
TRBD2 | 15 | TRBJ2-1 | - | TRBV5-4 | CASSFGAGAPSEQFF | TGTGCCAGCAGCTTCGGGGCGGGAGCGCCGTCTGAGCAGTTCTTC
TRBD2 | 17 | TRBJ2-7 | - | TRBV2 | CASRTSGGHIISYEQYF | TGTGCCAGCAGGACTAGCGGGGGTCACATAATCTCCTACGAGCAGTACTTC
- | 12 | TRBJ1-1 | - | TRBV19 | CASSRRGGDAFF | TGTGCCAGTAGTCGGAGGGGAGGTGACGCTTTCTTT
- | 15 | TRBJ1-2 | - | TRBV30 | CAWIRSYSESYGYTF | TGTGCCTGGATCCGGAGTTACAGCGAATCCTATGGCTACACCTTC